The sequence of this TCR beta chain was determined in a study of T cell repertoires in cytomegalovirus infection. Study at large: Matching HLA type, along with CMV infection, was indicated by public TCR beta signatures.

This clonotype was recorded many times. Antigen: not known. TCRdb re-derived calls from the reads in MiXCR, one entry per CDR3 protein. The sample lists about 460,000 distinct CDR3 sequences, 10% to 12% occurring once. Findings of the study overall: Accumulated public TCR beta family frequency recognized individuals carrying CMV together with the relevant HLA. HLA-C-restricted CMV-specific TCR beta clonotypes prevailed in the ex vivo response.

The CDR3 is 16 amino acids. Germline V gives CDR1 MNHNS, CDR2 SASEGT. V was pared by 7 bases and J by 4 bases, with 17 bases between. The receptor's source is a human donor in good health (CMV status not recorded). Some clones in this sample may be carry-over from other donors' samples. The sample comprised PBMCs. The chain uses TRBV6-1 and TRBJ2-6, with a weak D call TRBD2 (6 bases). Here the CDR3 DNA reads TGTGCCAGCACCCTCCGGGCGGGAACCGGGGCCAACGTCCTGACTTTC. Protein: CASTLRAGTGANVLTF.